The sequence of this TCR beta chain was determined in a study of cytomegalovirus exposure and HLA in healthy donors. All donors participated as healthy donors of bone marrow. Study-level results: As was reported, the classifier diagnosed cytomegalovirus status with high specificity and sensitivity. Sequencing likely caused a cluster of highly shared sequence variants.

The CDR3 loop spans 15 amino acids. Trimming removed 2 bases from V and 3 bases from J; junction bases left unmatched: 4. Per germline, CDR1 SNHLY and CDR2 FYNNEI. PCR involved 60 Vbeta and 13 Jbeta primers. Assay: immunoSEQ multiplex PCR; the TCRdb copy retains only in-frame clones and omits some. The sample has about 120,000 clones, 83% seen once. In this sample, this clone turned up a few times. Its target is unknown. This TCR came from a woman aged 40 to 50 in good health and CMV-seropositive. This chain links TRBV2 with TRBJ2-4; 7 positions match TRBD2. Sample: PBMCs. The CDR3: CASSETGLDKNIQYF. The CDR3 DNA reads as TGTGCCAGCAGTGAAACTGGACTAGACAAAAACATTCAGTACTTC.